This TCR beta chain stems from a study of cytomegalovirus exposure and HLA in healthy donors. Overall study: The study placed 80% to 85% of its roughly 400 genotyped donors in the Caucasian-associated ancestry cluster. Broader study findings: Later work found most CMV-associated TCR beta chains apparently HLA-restricted. Prediction of most subjects' HLA-A and HLA-B alleles by TCR beta sequences was reportedly accurate.

As concerns this clone: Its antigen is still unknown.

V lost 0 bases and J 7 bases, leaving 17 bases between the germline ends. Germline-derived CDR1 and CDR2 are SGHNT and YYREEE (reference sequence). The CDR3 spans 16 residues. In the PCR, 60 Vbeta and 13 Jbeta primers were used. In the original analysis: Later, 65 million to 90 million unique TCR beta chains were counted in an analysis, and 10 million to 12 million of them were shared. Profiling relied on immunoSEQ multiplex PCR, and the TCRdb table lists in-frame clones only, not all of them. Clonal size and the V and J genes are those of that table, whereas D and trimming came from the DNA. In the table there are 100,000 to 150,000 clones, approximately 87% of which are singletons.

This TCR was recovered from a young man in good health and CMV-seropositive. The sequencing sample was made of PBMCs. The chain joins TRBV5-4 to TRBJ2-1; weak D call: TRBD1 (6 bases). The CDR3 region is CASSLGAGAIKNEQFF. Here the CDR3 DNA reads TGTGCCAGCAGCTTGGGGGCAGGGGCGATTAAGAATGAGCAGTTCTTC.